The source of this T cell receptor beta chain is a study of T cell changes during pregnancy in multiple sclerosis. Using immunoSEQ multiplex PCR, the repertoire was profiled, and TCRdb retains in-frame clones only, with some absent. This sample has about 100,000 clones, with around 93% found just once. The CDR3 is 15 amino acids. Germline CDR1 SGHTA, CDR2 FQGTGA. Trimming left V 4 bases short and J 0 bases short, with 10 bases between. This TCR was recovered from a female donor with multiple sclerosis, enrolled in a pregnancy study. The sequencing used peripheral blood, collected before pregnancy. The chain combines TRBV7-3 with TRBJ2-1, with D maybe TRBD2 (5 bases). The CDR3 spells CASSSGLVSYNEQFF. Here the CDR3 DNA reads TGTGCCAGCAGCTCAGGACTGGTCTCCTACAATGAGCAGTTCTTC.